These 4 T cell receptor beta chains were sequenced from one sample in a study of a mutant IDH1 vaccine in newly diagnosed glioma. Time point specified: week 35, safety follow-up. Topical imiquimod accompanied each vaccine dose, which consisted of 300 ug of mutant IDH1 20-mer peptide. Assay used: immunoSEQ multiplex PCR; TCRdb lists only in-frame clones, some missing. Found here are tens of thousands of clones, roughly nine tenths of them singletons; the top ten hold about 1.6%. Their target antigens are unknown. Here the sequenced sample was PBMCs, taken from a glioma patient whose treatment included an IDH1 peptide vaccine. The source of these receptors is a man in his forties with glioma.

The gene calls are TRBV5-8 and TRBJ2-7; TRBD1 matches 8 bases. V was clipped by 0 bases and J by 0 bases; unmatched bases: 2. Germline V gene data show CDR1 as SGHTS and CDR2 as YDEGEE. The CDR3 is made up of 15 amino acids. DNA of the CDR3: TGTGCCAGCAGCTTGGGACAGGGGAACTCCTACGAGCAGTACTTC. Translated, it gives CASSLGQGNSYEQYF.

The chain combines TRBV5-6 with TRBJ2-3, with no clear D. V was shortened by 2 bases and J by 0 bases, with 22 bases between the two germline ends. CDR1 and CDR2 (germline): SGHDT, YYEEEE. The CDR3 extends over 19 amino acids. CDR3 loop: CASSLPKELLTQSTDTQYF. In DNA, the CDR3 is TGTGCCAGCAGCTTACCTAAGGAGTTACTCACCCAGAGCACAGATACGCAGTATTTT.

The chain joins TRBV5-1 to TRBJ2-5; the D gene is possibly TRBD2 (5 bases). Germline CDR1 SGHRS, CDR2 YFSETQ. The CDR3 totals 14 residues. V dropped 3 bases and J dropped 2 bases, with 11 bases sitting between them. The CDR3 nucleotides are TGCGCCAGCAGCTGGGCGACGGGACAAGAGACCCAGTACTTC. Translated: CASSWATGQETQYF.

V and J are TRBV30 and TRBJ2-7; 7 bases align to TRBD1. The CDR3 runs to 15 residues. Germline-derived CDR1 and CDR2 are GTSNPN and SVGIG (reference sequence). After removal of 5 bases from V and 1 base from J, the junction contained 11 bases not matched to a gene. The CDR3 coding sequence is TGTGCCTGGGCCGAGACAGGGTTTCGTTCCTACGAGCAGTACGTC. Translated, it gives CAWAETGFRSYEQYV.